One and the same sample provided the 17 T cell receptor beta chains below, sequenced in a study of T cells in women clearing cervical HPV infection. Clones were read by immunoSEQ multiplex PCR, and TCRdb kept only the in-frame ones, dropping some. In all, the sample yields tens of thousands of clones. The source material was blood buffy coat. Every receptor here comes from a woman aged 18-69 years with a cervical HPV16 infection that either progressed to CIN3+ or cleared (not recorded which).

For this clone: The CDR3 extends 3 residues past the end of the read, so its final part is completed from the germline J gene. V usage is TRBV19 and J usage is TRBJ2-7, with a weak D call TRBD2 (5 bases). The CDR3 length is 13 residues. Germline loops: CDR1 LNHDA, CDR2 SQIVND (reference sequence). The V end lost 10 bases, the J end lost 2 bases, and 15 bases lay between the germline ends. This CDR3 reads CATRRAETYEQYF. The DNA read from the CDR3 is TGTGCCACGAGACGAGCGGAAACCTACGAG.

This chain's CDR3 is CASSPGLKETQYF. The sequenced part of the CDR3 DNA is TGTGCCAGCAGTCCGGGACTTAAAGAGACC. The chain carries TRBV6-2 or TRBV6-3 and TRBJ2-5, with D possibly matching TRBD2 (6 bases). From the germline J gene comes the end of the CDR3, since the read stops 3 residues before it. V lost 5 bases, J lost 3 bases, and 10 bases lay in between. From germline, CDR1 is MNHEY and CDR2 SVGEGT. The CDR3 consists of 13 residues.

CDR3 residues: CASSQDRLAGPSGETQYF. Partial CDR3 DNA: TGCGCCAGCAGCCAAGATAGACTAGCGGGGCCCTCCGGAGAGACC. J is TRBJ2-5 and V is TRBV4-1, with 11 bases matching TRBD2. The read finishes 3 residues shy of the CDR3 end, and the germline J gene is used to complete it. Germline V gene data show CDR1 as MGHRA and CDR2 as YSYEKL. The CDR3 consists of 18 residues. J was trimmed by 4 bases and V by 0 bases; bases with no gene match: 10.

Regarding this clone: The read stops 3 residues short of the end of the CDR3; the missing end is completed from the germline J gene. The chain combines TRBV19 with TRBJ2-7; perhaps TRBD1 as D (6 bases). The CDR3 length is 12 residues. Germline V gene lookup returns CDR1 LNHDA and CDR2 SQIVND (reference sequence). V was trimmed by 3 bases and J by 5 bases, leaving 8 bases between them. The CDR3 protein is CASSMWDNEQYF. The covered CDR3 bases are TGTGCCAGTAGTATGTGGGACAACGAG. The complete variable domain, with remaining parts taken from reference TRBV19 and TRBJ2-7, reads DGGITQSPKYLFRKEGQNVTLSCEQNLNHDAMYWYRQDPGQGLRLIYYSQIVNDFQKGDIAEGYSVSREKKESFPLTVTSAQKNPTAFYLCASSMWDNEQYFGPGTRLTVT.

As regards this clone: Read sequence stops 3 residues before the CDR3 end, and the germline J gene provides the missing end. V and J are TRBV7-9 and TRBJ2-2; D is perhaps TRBD2 (6 bases). The germline V and J ends were trimmed by 5 bases and 6 bases, with 16 bases remaining between them. CDR1 is SEHNR, CDR2 FQNEAQ, per germline (reference sequence). The CDR3 covers 15 residues. The covered CDR3 bases are TGTGCCAGCAGCCTTCAGGGAGGAGTGGCCGGGGAG. Translation gives CASSLQGGVAGE. The whole CDR3 protein is CASSLQGGVAGELFF. Looking up the rest from reference TRBV7-9 and TRBJ2-2 gives the full variable domain: DTGVSQNPRHKITKRGQNVTFRCDPISEHNRLYWYRQTLGQGPEFLTYFQNEAQLEKSRLLSDRFSAERPKGSFSTLEIQRTEQGDSAMYLCASSLQGGVAGELFFGEGSRLTVL.

The DNA read from the CDR3 is TGTGCCTGGAGTGATAGGGGGGGGTACTATGGC. Encoded protein: CAWSDRGGYYG. The whole CDR3 region reads CAWSDRGGYYGYTF. This rearrangement joins TRBV30 to TRBJ1-2, with D possibly TRBD1 on 6 matching bases. The CDR3 is cut off 3 residues early in the read; its end comes from the germline J gene. Trimming took off 1 base at V and 3 bases at J, with 12 bases between the two ends. CDR1 is GTSNPN and CDR2 is SVGIG in the germline V gene (reference sequence). CDR3 length: 14 residues.

This clone is labeled medium-sized based on frequency. The CDR3 end falls 3 residues outside the read, so it is completed with the germline J gene. The sample has other DNA sequences that encode this CDR3 too. The gene calls are TRBV5-1 and TRBJ1-3, with 7 bases lining up with TRBD1. The germline gives CDR1 SGHRS, CDR2 YFSETQ. CDR3 length: 15 residues. The V and J ends lost 0 bases and 8 bases, in that order; junction bases with no gene match: 8. CDR3 in amino acids: CASSLDGGGLDTIYF. The DNA read from the CDR3 is TGCGCCAGCAGCTTGGATGGAGGGGGCCTGGACACC.

As to this clone: Coverage ceases 3 residues before the CDR3 finishes, and the germline J gene fills in the end. The rearrangement uses TRBV27 and TRBJ2-1, with D maybe TRBD2 (6 bases). The CDR3 contains 13 residues. Per the germline V gene, CDR1 is MNHEY and CDR2 is SMNVEV (reference sequence). The V gene lost 11 bases and the J gene lost 6 bases, with 17 bases spanning the gap. The DNA read from the CDR3 is TGTGCCCTCCCCATCGGGGGTTTCAATGAG. This encodes CALPIGGFNE. The full CDR3 is CALPIGGFNEQFF.

To note about this clone: The DNA ends 3 residues before the CDR3 does, and the rest of the CDR3 is filled in from the germline J gene. The chain couples TRBV20-1 to TRBJ2-3; 11 positions match TRBD1. This CDR3 is 14 amino acids long. Germline V lookup: CDR1 DFQATT, CDR2 SNEGSKA (reference sequence). J was trimmed by 3 bases and V by 5 bases; bases with no gene match: 4. The part of the CDR3 DNA that was read is TGCAGTGCTCGCGGACAGGGGGCAACAGATACG. Its protein product is CSARGQGATDT. The whole CDR3 sequence reads CSARGQGATDTQYF.

With regard to this clone: The read ends 3 residues early relative to the CDR3; the germline J gene fills the gap. The chain carries TRBV11-3 and TRBJ2-7, with D possibly being TRBD1 (6 bases). The germline CDR1 and CDR2 sequences are SGHNT and YENEEA. The CDR3 contains 14 residues. V lost 1 base to trimming and J lost 1 base, with 8 bases between them. The CDR3: CASSLGGTSYEQYF. The part of the CDR3 DNA that was read is TGTGCCAGCAGCTTAGGAGGGACATCCTACGAG. Looking up the rest from reference TRBV11-3 and TRBJ2-7 gives the full variable domain: EAGVVQSPRYKIIEKKQPVAFWCNPISGHNTLYWYLQNLGQGPELLIRYENEEAVDDSQLPKDRFSAERLKGVDSTLKIQPAELGDSAVYLCASSLGGTSYEQYFGPGTRLTVT.

Concerning this clone: From the germline J gene comes the end of the CDR3, since the read stops 3 residues before it. This chain connects TRBV7-2 to TRBJ2-5, with a weak D call TRBD2 (5 bases). Trimming took 4 bases from V and 1 from J, leaving 13 bases between them. There are 15 residues in the CDR3. Germline-derived CDR1 and CDR2 are SGHTA and FQGNSA. The CDR3 loop reads CASSSTGLLQETQYF. The sequenced CDR3 bases are TGTGCCAGCAGCTCCACCGGACTTCTCCAAGAGACC.

In regard to this clone: The CDR3 goes on 3 residues after the read ends, and that part is filled in from the germline J gene. The rearrangement links TRBV19 to TRBJ1-5, with TRBD1 matching over 9 bases. The V and J ends lost 5 bases and 3 bases, in that order; junction bases with no gene match: 5. The CDR3 covers 15 residues. Germline V gene data show CDR1 as LNHDA and CDR2 as SQIVND (reference sequence). Partial CDR3 DNA: TGTGCCAGTAGTCCGGGACAGGGCTACAATCAGCCC. Protein product: CASSPGQGYNQP. The full CDR3 reads CASSPGQGYNQPQHF. The full variable domain, rest sourced from reference TRBV19 and TRBJ1-5, is DGGITQSPKYLFRKEGQNVTLSCEQNLNHDAMYWYRQDPGQGLRLIYYSQIVNDFQKGDIAEGYSVSREKKESFPLTVTSAQKNPTAFYLCASSPGQGYNQPQHFGDGTRLSIL.

Comment on this clone: The read gets to within 3 residues of the CDR3 end, and the germline J gene fills in the rest. J is TRBJ2-5 and V is TRBV7-7; D perhaps matches TRBD1 (6 bases). Trimming took 1 base from V and 4 from J, leaving 10 bases between them. From germline, CDR1 is SSHAT and CDR2 FNYEAQ (reference sequence). The CDR3 runs to 14 residues. The DNA read from the CDR3 is TGTGCCAGCAGCTTAGTAGACAGGATAGAGACC. It yields the protein CASSLVDRIET. The whole CDR3 protein is CASSLVDRIETQYF.

As regards this clone: The DNA ends 3 residues before the CDR3 does, and the rest of the CDR3 is filled in from the germline J gene. The chain combines TRBV18 with TRBJ1-1; 7 positions agree with TRBD1. This CDR3 spans 15 amino acids. The V segment lost 0 bases and the J segment 1 base; nucleotides outside the gene matches: 2. Germline V gene data show CDR1 as KGHSH and CDR2 as LQKENI. The CDR3 sequence is CASSPPGQRNTEAFF. The DNA read from the CDR3 is TGTGCCAGCTCACCACCGGGACAGAGGAACACTGAA.

Concerning this clone: Read coverage stops 3 residues before the CDR3 terminus; the germline J gene supplies the remainder. The rearrangement links TRBV30 to TRBJ1-4; 9 bases map to TRBD1. The CDR3 extends over 18 amino acids. Germline V gene data show CDR1 as GTSNPN and CDR2 as SVGIG (reference sequence). CDR3 DNA, as far as it was read: TGTGCCTGGGGTCCCGGGACAGGGCTAGTCCGGAGGGATTCACCA. It is translated as CAWGPGTGLVRRDSP. The CDR3 reads in full as CAWGPGTGLVRRDSPLFF.

To note about this clone: The missing CDR3 end, 3 residues past where the read stops, is filled in from the germline J gene. V usage is TRBV12-3 or TRBV12-4 and J usage is TRBJ2-2; D tentatively fits TRBD1 or TRBD2 (6 bases each). The CDR3 length is 14 residues. Trimming shortened V by 8 bases and J by 0 bases, and 10 bases separated the two germline ends. The CDR3 bases that were read are TGTGCCAGCCGGAGGGGGACGAACACCGGGGAG. As protein: CASRRGTNTGE. The full CDR3 is CASRRGTNTGELFF.

A word on this clone: The read ends 3 residues before the CDR3 terminus; that terminus is restored from the germline J gene. The chain combines TRBV7-2 with TRBJ1-4, with 8 nucleotides matching TRBD1. Germline V lookup: CDR1 SGHTA, CDR2 FQGNSA. Losses at the gene ends were 5 bases for V and 8 bases for J; bases not matched to a gene: 7. This CDR3 is built from 14 residues. Partial CDR3 DNA: TGTGCCAGCAGCGCGGACAGGGTTGAAGAAAAA. It codes for CASSADRVEEK. The whole CDR3 is CASSADRVEEKLFF.